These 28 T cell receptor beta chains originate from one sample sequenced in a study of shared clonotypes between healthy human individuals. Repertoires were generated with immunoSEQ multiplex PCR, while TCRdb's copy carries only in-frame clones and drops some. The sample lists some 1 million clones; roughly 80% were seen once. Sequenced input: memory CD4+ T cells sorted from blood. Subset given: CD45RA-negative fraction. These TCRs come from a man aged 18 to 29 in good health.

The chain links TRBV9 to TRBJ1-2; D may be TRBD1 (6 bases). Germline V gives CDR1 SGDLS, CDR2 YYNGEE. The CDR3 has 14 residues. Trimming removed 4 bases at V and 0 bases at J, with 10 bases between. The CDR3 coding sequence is TGTGCCAGCAGCACACAGGGAACTAACTATGGCTACACCTTC. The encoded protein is CASSTQGTNYGYTF.

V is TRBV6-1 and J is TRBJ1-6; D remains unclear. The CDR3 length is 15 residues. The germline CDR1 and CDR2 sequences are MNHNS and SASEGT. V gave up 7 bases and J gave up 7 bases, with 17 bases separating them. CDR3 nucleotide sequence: TGTGCCAGCATATATAAGTCCCCGTCGAATTCACCCCTCCACTTT. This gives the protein CASIYKSPSNSPLHF.

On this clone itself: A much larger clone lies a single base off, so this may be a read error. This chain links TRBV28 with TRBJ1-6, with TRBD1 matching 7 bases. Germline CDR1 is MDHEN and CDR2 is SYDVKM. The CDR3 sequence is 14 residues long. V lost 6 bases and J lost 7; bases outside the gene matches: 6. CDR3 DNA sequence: TGTGCCAGCAGGACCGGGACAGCAAATTCACCCCTCCACTTT. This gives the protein CASRTGTANSPLHF.

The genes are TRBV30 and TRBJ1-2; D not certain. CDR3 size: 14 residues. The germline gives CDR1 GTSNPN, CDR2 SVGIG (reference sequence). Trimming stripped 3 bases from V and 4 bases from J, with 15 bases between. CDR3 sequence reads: CAWRPPGGSYGYTF. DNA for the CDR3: TGTGCCTGGAGACCCCCGGGAGGGAGCTATGGCTACACCTTC.

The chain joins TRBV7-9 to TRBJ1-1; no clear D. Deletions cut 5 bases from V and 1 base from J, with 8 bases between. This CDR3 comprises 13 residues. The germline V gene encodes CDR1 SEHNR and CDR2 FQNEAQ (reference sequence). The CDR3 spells CASSGSGNTEAFF. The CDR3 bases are TGTGCCAGCAGCGGATCGGGGAACACTGAAGCTTTCTTT.

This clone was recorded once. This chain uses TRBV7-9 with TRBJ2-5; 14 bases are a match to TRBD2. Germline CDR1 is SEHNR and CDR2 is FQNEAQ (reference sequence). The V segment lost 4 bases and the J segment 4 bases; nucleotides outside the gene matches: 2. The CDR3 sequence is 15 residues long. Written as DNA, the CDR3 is TGTGCCAGCAGCTCGGGACTAGCGGGAGTAGAGACCCAGTACTTC. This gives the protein CASSSGLAGVETQYF.

The CDR3 bases are TGTGCCATCAGTGAGTCCCCCCTAGCGGGAGCACGGGAGACCCAGTACTTC. Encoded protein: CAISESPLAGARETQYF. J is TRBJ2-5 and V is TRBV10-3; TRBD2 aligns across 10 bases. The CDR3 covers 17 residues. Trimming took 0 bases from V and 5 from J; bases not matched to a gene: 9. Per the germline V gene, CDR1 is ENHRY and CDR2 is SYGVKD.

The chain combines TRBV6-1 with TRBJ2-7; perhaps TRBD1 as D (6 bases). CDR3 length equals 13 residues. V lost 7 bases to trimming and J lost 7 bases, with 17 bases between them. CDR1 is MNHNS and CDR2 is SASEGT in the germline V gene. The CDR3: CASNIRQEREQYF. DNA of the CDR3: TGTGCCAGCAATATCCGACAGGAGAGAGAGCAGTACTTC.

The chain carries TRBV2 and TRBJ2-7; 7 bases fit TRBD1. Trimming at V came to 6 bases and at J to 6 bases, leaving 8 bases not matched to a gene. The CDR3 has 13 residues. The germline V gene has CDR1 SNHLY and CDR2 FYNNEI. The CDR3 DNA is TGTGCCAGCAGGCAGACAGGGCCGACCGAGCAGTACTTC. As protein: CASRQTGPTEQYF.

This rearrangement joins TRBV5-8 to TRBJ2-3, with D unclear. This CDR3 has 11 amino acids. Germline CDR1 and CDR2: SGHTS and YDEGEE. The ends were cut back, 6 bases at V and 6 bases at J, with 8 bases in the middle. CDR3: CASTSSDTQYF. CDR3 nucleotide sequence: TGTGCCAGCACCTCCTCGGATACGCAGTATTTT. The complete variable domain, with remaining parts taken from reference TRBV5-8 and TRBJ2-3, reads EAGVTQSPTHLIKTRGQQATLRCSPISGHTSVYWYQQALGLGLQFLLWYDEGEERNRGNFPPRFSGRQFPNYSSELNVNALELEDSALYLCASTSSDTQYFGPGTRLTVL.

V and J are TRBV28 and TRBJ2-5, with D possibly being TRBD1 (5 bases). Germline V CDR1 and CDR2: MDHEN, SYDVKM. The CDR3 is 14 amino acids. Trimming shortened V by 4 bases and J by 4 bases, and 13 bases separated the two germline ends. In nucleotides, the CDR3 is TGTGCCAGCAGTTCCTCGCAGGGCGCAGAGACCCAGTACTTC. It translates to CASSSSQGAETQYF.

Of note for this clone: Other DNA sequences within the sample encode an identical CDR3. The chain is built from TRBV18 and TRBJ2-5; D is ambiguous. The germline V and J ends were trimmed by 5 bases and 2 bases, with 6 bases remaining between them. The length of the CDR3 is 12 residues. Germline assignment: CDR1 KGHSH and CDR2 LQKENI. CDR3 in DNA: TGTGCCAGCTCAGCCGGTCAAGAGACCCAGTACTTC. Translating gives CASSAGQETQYF.

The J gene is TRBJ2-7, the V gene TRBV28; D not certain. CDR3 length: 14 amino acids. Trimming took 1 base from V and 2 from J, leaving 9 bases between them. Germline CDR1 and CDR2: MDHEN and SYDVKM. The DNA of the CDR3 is TGTGCCAGCAGTTTATTTGGGGAAACCTACGAGCAGTACTTC. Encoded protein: CASSLFGETYEQYF.

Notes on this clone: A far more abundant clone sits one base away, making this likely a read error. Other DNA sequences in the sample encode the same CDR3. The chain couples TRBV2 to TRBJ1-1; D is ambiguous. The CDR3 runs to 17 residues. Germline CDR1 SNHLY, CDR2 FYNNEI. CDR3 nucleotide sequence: TGTGCCAGCAGTGAAATGCGGGGTTGGAGGATGAACACTGAAGCGTTCTTT. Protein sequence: CASSEMRGWRMNTEAFF.

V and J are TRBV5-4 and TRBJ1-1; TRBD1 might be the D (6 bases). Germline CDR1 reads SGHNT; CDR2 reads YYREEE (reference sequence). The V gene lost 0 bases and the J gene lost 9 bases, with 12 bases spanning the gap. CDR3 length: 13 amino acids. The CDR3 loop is CASSLAGGGQAFF. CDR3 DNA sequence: TGTGCCAGCAGCTTGGCCGGGGGGGGCCAAGCTTTCTTT.

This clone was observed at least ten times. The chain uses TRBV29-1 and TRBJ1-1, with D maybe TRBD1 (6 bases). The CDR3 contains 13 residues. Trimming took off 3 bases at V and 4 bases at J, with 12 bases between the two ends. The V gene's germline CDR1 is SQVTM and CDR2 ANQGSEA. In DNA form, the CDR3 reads TGCAGCGTTGAGGTGACAGGCTTCACTGAAGCTTTCTTT. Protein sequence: CSVEVTGFTEAFF.

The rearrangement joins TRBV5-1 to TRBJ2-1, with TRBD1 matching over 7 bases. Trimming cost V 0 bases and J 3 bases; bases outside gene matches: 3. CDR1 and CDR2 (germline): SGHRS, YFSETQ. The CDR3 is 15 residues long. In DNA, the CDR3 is TGCGCCAGCAGCTTGGAGGGACAGTTCTACAATGAGCAGTTCTTC. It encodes CASSLEGQFYNEQFF.

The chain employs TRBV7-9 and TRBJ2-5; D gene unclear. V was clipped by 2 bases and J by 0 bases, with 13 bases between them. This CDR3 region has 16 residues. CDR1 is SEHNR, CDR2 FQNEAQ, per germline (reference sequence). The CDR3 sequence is CASSLTSRKDQETQYF. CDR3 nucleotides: TGTGCCAGCAGCTTAACATCCCGGAAAGACCAAGAGACCCAGTACTTC.

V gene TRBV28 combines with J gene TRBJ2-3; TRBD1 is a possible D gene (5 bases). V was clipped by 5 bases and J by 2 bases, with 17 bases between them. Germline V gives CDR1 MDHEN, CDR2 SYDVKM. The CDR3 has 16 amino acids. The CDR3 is CASSIHQRGNTDTQYF. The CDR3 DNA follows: TGTGCCAGCAGTATCCATCAAAGGGGAAACACAGATACGCAGTATTTT.

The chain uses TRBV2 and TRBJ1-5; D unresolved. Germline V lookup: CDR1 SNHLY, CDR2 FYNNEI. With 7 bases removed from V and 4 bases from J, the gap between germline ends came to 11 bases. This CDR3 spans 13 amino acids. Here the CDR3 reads CASKGLGNQPQHF. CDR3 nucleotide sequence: TGTGCCAGCAAGGGTTTGGGGAATCAGCCCCAGCATTTT.

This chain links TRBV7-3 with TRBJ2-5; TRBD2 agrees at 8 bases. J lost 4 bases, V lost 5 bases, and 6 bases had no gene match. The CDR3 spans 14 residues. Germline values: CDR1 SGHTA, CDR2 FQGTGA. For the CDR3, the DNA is TGTGCCAGCAGCCGGGGGGGCGCGGGAGAGACCCAGTACTTC. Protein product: CASSRGGAGETQYF.

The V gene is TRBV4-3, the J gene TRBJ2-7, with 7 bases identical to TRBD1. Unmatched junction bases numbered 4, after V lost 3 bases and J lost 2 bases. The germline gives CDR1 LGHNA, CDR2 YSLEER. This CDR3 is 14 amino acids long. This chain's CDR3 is CASSQGQGAYEQYF. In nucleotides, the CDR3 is TGCGCCAGCAGCCAGGGTCAGGGGGCCTACGAGCAGTACTTC.

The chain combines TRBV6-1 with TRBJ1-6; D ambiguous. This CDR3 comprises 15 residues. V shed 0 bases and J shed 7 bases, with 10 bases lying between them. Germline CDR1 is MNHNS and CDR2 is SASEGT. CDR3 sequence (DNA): TGTGCCAGCAGTGAAGCTAATAGGGAGAATTCACCCCTCCACTTT. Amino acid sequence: CASSEANRENSPLHF.

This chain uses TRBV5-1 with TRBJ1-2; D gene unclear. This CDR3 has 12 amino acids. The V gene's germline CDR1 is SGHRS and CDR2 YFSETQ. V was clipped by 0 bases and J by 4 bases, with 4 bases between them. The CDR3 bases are TGCGCCAGCAGCTTGGACACCTATGGCTACACCTTC. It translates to CASSLDTYGYTF.

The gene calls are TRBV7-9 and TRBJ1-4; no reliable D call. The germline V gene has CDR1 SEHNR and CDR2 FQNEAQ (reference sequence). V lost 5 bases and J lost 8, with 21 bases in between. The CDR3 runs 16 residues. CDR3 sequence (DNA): TGTGCCAGCAGCCCTTTAGGACCGCGACCAGACGAAAAACTGTTTTTT. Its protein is CASSPLGPRPDEKLFF. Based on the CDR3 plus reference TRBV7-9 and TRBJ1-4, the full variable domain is DTGVSQNPRHKITKRGQNVTFRCDPISEHNRLYWYRQTLGQGPEFLTYFQNEAQLEKSRLLSDRFSAERPKGSFSTLEIQRTEQGDSAMYLCASSPLGPRPDEKLFFGSGTQLSVL.

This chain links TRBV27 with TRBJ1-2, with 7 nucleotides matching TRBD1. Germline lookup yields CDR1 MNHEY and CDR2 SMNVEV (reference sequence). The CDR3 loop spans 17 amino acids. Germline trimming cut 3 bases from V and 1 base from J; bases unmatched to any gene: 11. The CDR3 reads CASSFAPGQGVNYGYTF. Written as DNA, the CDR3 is TGTGCCAGCAGTTTCGCCCCGGGGCAGGGGGTTAACTATGGCTACACCTTC.

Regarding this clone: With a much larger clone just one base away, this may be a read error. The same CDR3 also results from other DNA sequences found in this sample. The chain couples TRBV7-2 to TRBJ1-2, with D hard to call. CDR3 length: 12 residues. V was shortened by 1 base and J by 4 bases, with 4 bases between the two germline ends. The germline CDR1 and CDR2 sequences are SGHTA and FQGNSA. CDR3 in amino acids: CASSLGVYGYTF. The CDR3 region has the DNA TGTGCCAGCAGCTTAGGGGTCTATGGCTACACCTTC.

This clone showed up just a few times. The CDR3 DNA reads TGTGCCAGTTCACAGGGGGCTAACTATGGCTACACCTTC. Its protein is CASSQGANYGYTF. This chain links TRBV19 with TRBJ1-2; 8 positions match TRBD1. The CDR3 length is 13 residues. Trimming at V came to 8 bases and at J to 0 bases, leaving 2 bases not matched to a gene. Germline-derived CDR1 and CDR2 are LNHDA and SQIVND (reference sequence).